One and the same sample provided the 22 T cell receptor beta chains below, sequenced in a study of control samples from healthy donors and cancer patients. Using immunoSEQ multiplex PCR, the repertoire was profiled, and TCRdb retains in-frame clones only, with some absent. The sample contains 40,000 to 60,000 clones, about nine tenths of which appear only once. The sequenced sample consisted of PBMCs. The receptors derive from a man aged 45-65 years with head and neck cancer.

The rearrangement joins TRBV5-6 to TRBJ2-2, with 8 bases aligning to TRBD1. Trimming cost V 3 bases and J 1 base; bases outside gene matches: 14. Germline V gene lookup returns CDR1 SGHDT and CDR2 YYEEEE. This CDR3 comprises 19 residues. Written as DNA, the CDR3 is TGTGCCAGCAGCTCGTTGACAGGGGATGAAGTCATGAACACCGGGGAGCTGTTTTTT. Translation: CASSSLTGDEVMNTGELFF.

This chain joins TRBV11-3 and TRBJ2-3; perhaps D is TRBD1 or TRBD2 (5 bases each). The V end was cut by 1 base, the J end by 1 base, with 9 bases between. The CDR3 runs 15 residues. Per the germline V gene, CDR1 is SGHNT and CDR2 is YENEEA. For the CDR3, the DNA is TGTGCCAGCAGCTTAGTTGGGGGAGGCACAGATACGCAGTATTTT. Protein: CASSLVGGGTDTQYF.

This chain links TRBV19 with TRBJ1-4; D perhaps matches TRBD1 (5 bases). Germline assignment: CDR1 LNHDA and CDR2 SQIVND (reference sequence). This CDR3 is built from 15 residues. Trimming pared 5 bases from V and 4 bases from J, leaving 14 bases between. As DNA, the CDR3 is TGTGCCAGTAGTTTCCAGGGAAGACTTAATGAAAAACTGTTTTTT. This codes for CASSFQGRLNEKLFF.

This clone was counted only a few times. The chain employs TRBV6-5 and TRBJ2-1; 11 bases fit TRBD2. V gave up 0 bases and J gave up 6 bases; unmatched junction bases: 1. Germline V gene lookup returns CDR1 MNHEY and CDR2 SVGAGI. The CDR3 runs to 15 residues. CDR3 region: CASSYSSGRANEQFF. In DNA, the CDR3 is TGTGCCAGCAGTTACTCTAGCGGGAGGGCCAATGAGCAGTTCTTC.

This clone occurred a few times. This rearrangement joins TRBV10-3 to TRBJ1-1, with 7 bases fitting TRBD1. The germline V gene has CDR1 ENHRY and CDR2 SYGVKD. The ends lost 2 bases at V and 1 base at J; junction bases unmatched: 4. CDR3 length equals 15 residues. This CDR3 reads CAISEPGQPNTEAFF. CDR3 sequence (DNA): TGTGCCATCAGTGAGCCGGGACAGCCGAACACTGAAGCTTTCTTT.

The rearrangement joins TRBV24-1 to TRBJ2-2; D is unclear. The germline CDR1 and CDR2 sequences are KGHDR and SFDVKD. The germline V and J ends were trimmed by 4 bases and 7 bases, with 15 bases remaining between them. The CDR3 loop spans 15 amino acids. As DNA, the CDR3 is TGTGCCACCAGTGAGGCCGGGTCCGGAGTCGGGGAGCTGTTTTTT. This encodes CATSEAGSGVGELFF.

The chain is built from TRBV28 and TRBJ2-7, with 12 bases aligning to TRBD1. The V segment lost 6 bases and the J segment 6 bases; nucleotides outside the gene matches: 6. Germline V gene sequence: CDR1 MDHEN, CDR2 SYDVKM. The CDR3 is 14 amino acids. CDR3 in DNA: TGTGCCAGCAGCCCGGGACAGGGGGCTGTCGAGCAGTACTTC. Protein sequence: CASSPGQGAVEQYF.

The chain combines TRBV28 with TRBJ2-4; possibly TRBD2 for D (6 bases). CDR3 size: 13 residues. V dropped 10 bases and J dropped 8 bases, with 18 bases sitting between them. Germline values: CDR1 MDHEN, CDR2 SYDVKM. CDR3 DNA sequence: TGTGCCACCAAATATCCGGGAGAATACATTCAGTACTTC. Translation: CATKYPGEYIQYF.

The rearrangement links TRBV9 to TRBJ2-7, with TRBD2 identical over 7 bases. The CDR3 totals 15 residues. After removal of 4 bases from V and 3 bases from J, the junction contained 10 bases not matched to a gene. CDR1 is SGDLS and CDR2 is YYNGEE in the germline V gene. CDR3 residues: CASSPRSSGNYEQYF. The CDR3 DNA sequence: TGTGCCAGCAGCCCCCGCTCTAGCGGAAACTACGAGCAGTACTTC. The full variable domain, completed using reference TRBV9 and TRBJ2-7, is DSGVTQTPKHLITATGQRVTLRCSPRSGDLSVYWYQQSLDQGLQFLIQYYNGEERAKGNILERFSAQQFPDLHSELNLSSLELGDSALYFCASSPRSSGNYEQYFGPGTRLTVT.

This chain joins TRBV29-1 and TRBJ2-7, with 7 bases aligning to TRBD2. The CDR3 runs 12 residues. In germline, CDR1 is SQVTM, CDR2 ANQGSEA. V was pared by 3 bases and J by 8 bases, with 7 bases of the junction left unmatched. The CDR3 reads CSVDSSGRKQYF. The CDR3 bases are TGCAGCGTTGACTCTAGCGGAAGGAAGCAGTACTTC.

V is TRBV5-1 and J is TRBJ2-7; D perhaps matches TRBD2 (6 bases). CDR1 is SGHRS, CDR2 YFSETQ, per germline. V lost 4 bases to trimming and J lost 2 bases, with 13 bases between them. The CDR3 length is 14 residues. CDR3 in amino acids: CASSPREQTYEQYF. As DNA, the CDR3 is TGCGCCAGCAGCCCCCGGGAGCAGACCTACGAGCAGTACTTC. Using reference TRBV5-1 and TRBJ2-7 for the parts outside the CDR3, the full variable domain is KAGVTQTPRYLIKTRGQQVTLSCSPISGHRSVSWYQQTPGQGLQFLFEYFSETQRNKGNFPGRFSGRQFSNSRSEMNVSTLELGDSALYLCASSPREQTYEQYFGPGTRLTVT.

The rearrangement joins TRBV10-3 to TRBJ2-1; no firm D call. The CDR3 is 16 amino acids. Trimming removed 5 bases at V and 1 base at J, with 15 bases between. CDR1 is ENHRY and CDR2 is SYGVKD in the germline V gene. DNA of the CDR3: TGTGCCATCAGTAGGACCGCCGCCGGGTCCTACAATGAGCAGTTCTTC. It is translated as CAISRTAAGSYNEQFF.

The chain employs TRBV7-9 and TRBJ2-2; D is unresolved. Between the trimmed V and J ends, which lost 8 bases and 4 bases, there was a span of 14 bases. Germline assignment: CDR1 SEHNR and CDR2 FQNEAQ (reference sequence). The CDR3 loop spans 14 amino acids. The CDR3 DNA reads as TGTGCCAGCTTGAAGACGGAACTCACCGGGGAGCTGTTTTTT. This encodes CASLKTELTGELFF.

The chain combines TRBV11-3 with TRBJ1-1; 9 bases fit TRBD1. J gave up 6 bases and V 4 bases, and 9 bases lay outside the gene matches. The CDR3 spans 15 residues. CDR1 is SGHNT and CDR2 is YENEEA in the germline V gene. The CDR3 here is CASSSGTGSGAEAFF. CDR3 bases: TGTGCCAGCAGCTCGGGGACAGGGTCAGGTGCTGAAGCTTTCTTT.

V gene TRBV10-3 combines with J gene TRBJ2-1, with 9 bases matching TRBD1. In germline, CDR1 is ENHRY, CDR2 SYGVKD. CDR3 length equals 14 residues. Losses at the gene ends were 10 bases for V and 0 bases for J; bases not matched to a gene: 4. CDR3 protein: CATKTGGSYNEQFF. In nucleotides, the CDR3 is TGTGCCACCAAGACAGGGGGCTCCTACAATGAGCAGTTCTTC.

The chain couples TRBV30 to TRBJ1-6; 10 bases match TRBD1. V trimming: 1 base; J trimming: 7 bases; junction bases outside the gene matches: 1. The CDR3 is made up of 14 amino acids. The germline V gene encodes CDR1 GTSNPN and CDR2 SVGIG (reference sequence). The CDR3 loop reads CAWSGDRGNSPLHF. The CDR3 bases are TGTGCCTGGAGTGGGGACAGGGGAAATTCACCCCTCCACTTT.

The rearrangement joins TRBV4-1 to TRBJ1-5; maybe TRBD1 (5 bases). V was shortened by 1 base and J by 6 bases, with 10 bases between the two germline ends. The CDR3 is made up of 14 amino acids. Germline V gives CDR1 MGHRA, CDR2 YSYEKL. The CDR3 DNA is TGCGCCAGCAGCCAAGCGTTGGGGGGTCAGCCCCAGCATTTT. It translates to CASSQALGGQPQHF.

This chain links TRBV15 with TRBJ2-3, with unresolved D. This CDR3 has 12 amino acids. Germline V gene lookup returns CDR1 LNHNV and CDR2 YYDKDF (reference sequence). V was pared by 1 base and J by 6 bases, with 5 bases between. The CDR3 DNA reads TGTGCCACCAGCAGAGTAAAGGATACGCAGTATTTT. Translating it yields CATSRVKDTQYF.

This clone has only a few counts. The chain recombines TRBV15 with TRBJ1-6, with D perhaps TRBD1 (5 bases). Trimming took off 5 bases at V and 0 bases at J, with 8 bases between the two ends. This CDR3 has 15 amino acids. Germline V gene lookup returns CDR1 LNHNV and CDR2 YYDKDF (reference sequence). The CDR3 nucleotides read TGTGCCACCAGCGCCGACAGCTCCTATAATTCACCCCTCCACTTT. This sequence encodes CATSADSSYNSPLHF.

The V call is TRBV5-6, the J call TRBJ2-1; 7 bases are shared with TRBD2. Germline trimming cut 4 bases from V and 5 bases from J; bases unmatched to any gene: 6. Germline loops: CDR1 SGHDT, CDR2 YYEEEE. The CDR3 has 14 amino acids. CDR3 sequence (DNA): TGTGCCAGCAGCGGAGCGGGGAGACACAATGAGCAGTTCTTC. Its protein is CASSGAGRHNEQFF. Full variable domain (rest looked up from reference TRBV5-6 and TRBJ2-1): DAGVTQSPTHLIKTRGQQVTLRCSPKSGHDTVSWYQQALGQGPQFIFQYYEEEERQRGNFPDRFSGHQFPNYSSELNVNALLLGDSALYLCASSGAGRHNEQFFGPGTRLTVL.

This chain's CDR3 is CASSQTGIIDTEAFF. The CDR3 region has the DNA TGTGCCAGCAGTCAAACAGGGATTATAGACACTGAAGCTTTCTTT. This rearrangement joins TRBV28 to TRBJ1-1, with D possibly being TRBD1 (6 bases). The CDR3 spans 15 residues. Germline lookup yields CDR1 MDHEN and CDR2 SYDVKM. Deletions cut 5 bases from V and 3 bases from J, with 16 bases between. Using reference TRBV28 and TRBJ1-1 for the parts outside the CDR3, the full variable domain is DVKVTQSSRYLVKRTGEKVFLECVQDMDHENMFWYRQDPGLGLRLIYFSYDVKMKEKGDIPEGYSVSREKKERFSLILESASTNQTSMYLCASSQTGIIDTEAFFGQGTRLTVV.

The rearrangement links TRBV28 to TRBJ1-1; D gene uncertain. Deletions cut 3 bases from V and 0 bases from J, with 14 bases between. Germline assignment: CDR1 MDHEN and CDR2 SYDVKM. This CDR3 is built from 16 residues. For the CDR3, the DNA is TGTGCCAGCAGTTTTTTCAAATTCCCTGTGAACACTGAAGCTTTCTTT. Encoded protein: CASSFFKFPVNTEAFF.